Below are 5 T cell receptor beta chains sequenced from a single sample in a study of patients and donors after allogeneic stem cell transplantation. TCRdb analysed the RT-PCR reads with MiXCR anew, one entry per CDR3 protein. The sample yields hundreds of thousands of distinct CDR3 sequences, 16% seen once. Sequencing was carried out using blood, either unsorted or a sorted T cell fraction (not recorded which). Receptor source: a human donor who was either an allogeneic HSCT recipient or a stem cell or donor lymphocyte infusion donor (not recorded which). It is not recorded whose cells these are; they may come from a transplant donor.

Only a few counts were recorded for this clonotype. The chain links TRBV20-1 to TRBJ2-3; the D is unclear. CDR3 length: 12 amino acids. V was shortened by 1 base and J by 6 bases, with 8 bases between the two germline ends. Germline CDR1 DFQATT, CDR2 SNEGSKA (reference sequence). The CDR3 spells CSARVKGDTQYF. The CDR3 DNA follows: TGCAGTGCTAGAGTAAAAGGGGATACGCAGTATTTT.

This chain connects TRBV5-1 to TRBJ2-2; 10 nucleotides line up with TRBD1. Trimming at V came to 2 bases and at J to 9 bases, leaving 10 bases not matched to a gene. The CDR3 contains 16 residues. Germline V gene sequence: CDR1 SGHRS, CDR2 YFSETQ. The DNA of the CDR3 is TGCGCCAGCAGCTTCGGACGACAGGGGGCTATCAGGGAGCTGTTTTTT. Translated, it gives CASSFGRQGAIRELFF.

This clonotype has more than one count but fewer than ten. This sequence joins TRBV6-5 and TRBJ2-1, with D uncertain. Germline V gene data show CDR1 as MNHEY and CDR2 as SVGAGI. The CDR3 is 15 residues long. Trimming removed 2 bases at V and 4 bases at J, with 12 bases between. The CDR3 reads CASSYQPLAYNEQFF. The CDR3, as DNA: TGTGCCAGCAGTTACCAGCCCTTAGCTTACAATGAGCAGTTCTTC.

J is TRBJ2-5 and V is TRBV3-1; 15 nucleotides align to TRBD2. In germline, CDR1 is LGHDT, CDR2 YNNKEL (reference sequence). With 9 bases clipped from V and 3 bases from J, the junction kept 14 bases outside the gene matches. This CDR3 has 18 amino acids. CDR3 in DNA: TGTGCCAGTCGCGGGACTAGCGGGAGGATTCAGGGGGAAGAGACCCAGTACTTC. It encodes CASRGTSGRIQGEETQYF.

CDR3 nucleotide sequence: TGCAGTGCTCGGGACCCAGGGAGAGGGAACACTGAAGCTTTCTTT. Its protein product is CSARDPGRGNTEAFF. The chain uses TRBV20-1 and TRBJ1-1; tentative D call: TRBD1 (5 bases). Germline V CDR1 and CDR2: DFQATT, SNEGSKA (reference sequence). This CDR3 has 15 residues. V was trimmed by 5 bases and J by 1 base, leaving 17 bases between them.